The next 29 T cell receptor beta chains were all read from a single sample in a study of technical replicates of blood from a handful of donors. TCRdb keeps only in-frame clones here, not all; method: immunoSEQ multiplex PCR. The data hold around 70,000 clones, with roughly 92% observed a single time. Material: T cells isolated from PBMCs. These receptors were obtained from a human donor in good health.

The gene calls are TRBV7-9 and TRBJ2-1; D is ambiguous. The CDR3 sequence is 17 residues long. V lost 5 bases, J lost 1 base, and 18 bases lay in between. Germline V lookup: CDR1 SEHNR, CDR2 FQNEAQ (reference sequence). As DNA, the CDR3 is TGTGCCAGCAGCCAAATCGACGCGGCACCATCCTACAATGAGCAGTTCTTC. Translation: CASSQIDAAPSYNEQFF. Based on the CDR3 plus reference TRBV7-9 and TRBJ2-1, the full variable domain is DTGVSQNPRHKITKRGQNVTFRCDPISEHNRLYWYRQTLGQGPEFLTYFQNEAQLEKSRLLSDRFSAERPKGSFSTLEIQRTEQGDSAMYLCASSQIDAAPSYNEQFFGPGTRLTVL.

The V and J genes are TRBV11-2 and TRBJ2-3; D call uncertain. The CDR3 runs to 17 residues. The germline V gene encodes CDR1 SGHAT and CDR2 FQNNGV. V lost 5 bases, J lost 4 bases, and 22 bases lay in between. As DNA, the CDR3 is TGTGCCAGCAGCCACCTTCCGGGTCGTGAATTACCAGATACGCAGTATTTT. Its translation: CASSHLPGRELPDTQYF.

V and J are TRBV30 and TRBJ2-7, with a possible D match to TRBD2 (6 bases). Germline V gives CDR1 GTSNPN, CDR2 SVGIG (reference sequence). This CDR3 contains 14 residues. V gave up 2 bases and J gave up 6 bases, with 17 bases separating them. This chain's CDR3 is CAWSILRELGEQYF. In nucleotides, the CDR3 is TGTGCCTGGAGTATCTTACGGGAGTTGGGCGAGCAGTACTTC. Filled out from reference TRBV30 and TRBJ2-7, the complete variable domain reads SQTIHQWPATLVQPVGSPLSLECTVEGTSNPNLYWYRQAAGRGLQLLFYSVGIGQISSEVPQNLSASRPQDRQFILSSKKLLLSDSGFYLCAWSILRELGEQYFGPGTRLTVT.

As to this clone: Compared with germline, one end of the junction differs, possibly owing to a read error. The chain uses TRBV28 and TRBJ1-5; D ambiguous. Germline V gene data show CDR1 as MDHEN and CDR2 as SYDVKM. The CDR3 loop spans 13 amino acids. The chain's CDR3 is CTSTRLSNQPQHF. CDR3 in DNA: TGTACCAGCACGAGGCTAAGCAATCAGCCCCAGCATTTT.

This chain links TRBV19 with TRBJ1-3, with TRBD1 identical over 7 bases. Germline V gene lookup returns CDR1 LNHDA and CDR2 SQIVND (reference sequence). V gave up 7 bases and J gave up 4 bases; unmatched junction bases: 13. The CDR3 runs to 16 residues. CDR3 bases: TGTGCCAGTAAGGTCACAGGACAGGCCTTAGGAAACACCATATATTTT. Translating gives CASKVTGQALGNTIYF.

The rearrangement uses TRBV11-2 and TRBJ1-4; 9 bases match TRBD1. The CDR3 covers 14 residues. Germline values: CDR1 SGHAT, CDR2 FQNNGV. V trimming: 5 bases; J trimming: 6 bases; junction bases outside the gene matches: 4. CDR3 residues: CASSAGTGYEKLFF. The CDR3 DNA reads TGTGCCAGCAGCGCCGGGACAGGGTATGAAAAACTGTTTTTT.

The chain couples TRBV4-3 to TRBJ2-1; no reliable D call. The length of the CDR3 is 15 residues. Germline lookup yields CDR1 LGHNA and CDR2 YSLEER. V shed 1 base and J shed 4 bases, with 11 bases lying between them. The CDR3 reads CASSQGLGRYNEQFF. The CDR3 DNA follows: TGCGCCAGCAGCCAAGGTCTAGGCAGATACAATGAGCAGTTCTTC.

The CDR3 bases are TGTGCCAGCAGTTGGGGGACAGTGGGTTACAATGAGCAGTTCTTC. It is translated as CASSWGTVGYNEQFF. This chain links TRBV28 with TRBJ2-1, with 7 nucleotides matching TRBD1. This CDR3 region has 15 residues. Germline CDR1 reads MDHEN; CDR2 reads SYDVKM. V shed 4 bases and J 4 bases; nucleotides not matched to a gene: 7.

This rearrangement joins TRBV9 to TRBJ2-2; unclear D gene. V was trimmed by 0 bases and J by 5 bases, leaving 5 bases between them. CDR3 length: 13 residues. The germline V gene has CDR1 SGDLS and CDR2 YYNGEE. The chain's CDR3 is CASSVGQTGELFF. The CDR3, as DNA: TGTGCCAGCAGCGTAGGGCAAACCGGGGAGCTGTTTTTT.

The chain is built from TRBV5-8 and TRBJ1-4; D is uncertain. The CDR3 is 15 residues long. The germline CDR1 and CDR2 sequences are SGHTS and YDEGEE. Trimming took 0 bases from V and 0 from J, leaving 6 bases between them. The CDR3 DNA is TGTGCCAGCAGCTTGGACGGTGCAACTAATGAAAAACTGTTTTTT. It encodes CASSLDGATNEKLFF.

The chain joins TRBV7-9 to TRBJ2-2; 7 nucleotides line up with TRBD2. Germline CDR1 SEHNR, CDR2 FQNEAQ (reference sequence). Trimming cost V 6 bases and J 7 bases; bases outside gene matches: 11. This CDR3 region has 15 residues. The CDR3 DNA follows: TGTGCCAGCAGGTCCCCTAGCGGCCGGGACGGGGAGCTGTTTTTT. Encoded protein: CASRSPSGRDGELFF.

V is TRBV14 and J is TRBJ2-4; D gene ambiguous. The CDR3 is made up of 14 amino acids. V was shortened by 1 base and J by 7 bases, with 11 bases between the two germline ends. From germline, CDR1 is SGHDN and CDR2 FVKESK. The CDR3 loop is CASSQASGLNIQYF. Here the CDR3 DNA reads TGTGCCAGCAGCCAAGCCTCGGGTTTGAACATTCAGTACTTC. Looking up the rest from reference TRBV14 and TRBJ2-4 gives the full variable domain: EAGVTQFPSHSVIEKGQTVTLRCDPISGHDNLYWYRRVMGKEIKFLLHFVKESKQDESGMPNNRFLAERTGGTYSTLKVQPAELEDSGVYFCASSQASGLNIQYFGAGTRLSVL.

The chain recombines TRBV4-2 with TRBJ2-3; 9 nucleotides line up with TRBD2. V trimming: 4 bases; J trimming: 1 base; junction bases outside the gene matches: 6. Germline V gene data show CDR1 as LGHNA and CDR2 as YNFKEQ. This CDR3 spans 16 amino acids. CDR3: CASSPRVAGGTDTQYF. CDR3 DNA: TGTGCCAGCAGCCCTCGGGTAGCGGGAGGCACAGATACGCAGTATTTT.

This chain joins TRBV19 and TRBJ1-1; D is uncertain. V lost 6 bases and J lost 1, with 9 bases in between. The CDR3 has 13 residues. The germline V gene encodes CDR1 LNHDA and CDR2 SQIVND (reference sequence). CDR3 residues: CASRWTANTEAFF. The CDR3 DNA reads TGTGCCAGTAGATGGACTGCGAACACTGAAGCTTTCTTT. Combining the CDR3 with reference TRBV19 and TRBJ1-1 gives the whole variable domain DGGITQSPKYLFRKEGQNVTLSCEQNLNHDAMYWYRQDPGQGLRLIYYSQIVNDFQKGDIAEGYSVSREKKESFPLTVTSAQKNPTAFYLCASRWTANTEAFFGQGTRLTVV.

The J gene is TRBJ1-5, the V gene TRBV6-6; 10 bases map to TRBD1. With 6 bases clipped from V and 7 bases from J, the junction kept 9 bases outside the gene matches. This CDR3 is 15 amino acids long. In germline, CDR1 is MNHNY, CDR2 SVGAGI (reference sequence). The DNA of the CDR3 is TGTGCCAGCAGCAAAGCCGGGACAGGGGTCCAGCCCCAGCATTTT. Translation gives CASSKAGTGVQPQHF.

The J gene is TRBJ2-5, the V gene TRBV28; 8 positions agree with TRBD1. With V trimmed by 4 bases and J by 4 bases, 2 bases remained unmatched. The CDR3 sequence is 13 residues long. Germline loops: CDR1 MDHEN, CDR2 SYDVKM. The CDR3 bases are TGTGCCAGCAGTTCGGGACAGGTAGAGACCCAGTACTTC. Its translation is CASSSGQVETQYF. Drawing the rest from reference TRBV28 and TRBJ2-5, the complete variable domain is DVKVTQSSRYLVKRTGEKVFLECVQDMDHENMFWYRQDPGLGLRLIYFSYDVKMKEKGDIPEGYSVSREKKERFSLILESASTNQTSMYLCASSSGQVETQYFGPGTRLLVL.

The CDR3 region is CATWNRERIYEQYF. The CDR3 bases are TGTGCCACCTGGAACAGGGAGAGGATCTACGAGCAGTACTTC. The chain employs TRBV28 and TRBJ2-7, with D perhaps matching TRBD1 (6 bases). The CDR3 has 14 amino acids. Germline V gene sequence: CDR1 MDHEN, CDR2 SYDVKM. V was cut by 10 bases and J by 3 bases, with 19 bases left in between. The full variable domain, in which reference TRBV28 and TRBJ2-7 provide the parts outside the CDR3, is DVKVTQSSRYLVKRTGEKVFLECVQDMDHENMFWYRQDPGLGLRLIYFSYDVKMKEKGDIPEGYSVSREKKERFSLILESASTNQTSMYLCATWNRERIYEQYFGPGTRLTVT.

The CDR3 is CASSDVILAGVFNIQYF. Here the CDR3 DNA reads TGTGCCAGCAGTGACGTTATCCTAGCGGGAGTATTTAACATTCAGTACTTC. The chain has TRBV6-4 and TRBJ2-4; 10 positions match TRBD2. This CDR3 region has 17 residues. With 2 bases clipped from V and 7 bases from J, the junction kept 11 bases outside the gene matches. Germline values: CDR1 MRHNA, CDR2 SNTAGT.

The rearrangement uses TRBV28 and TRBJ2-7, with 10 bases identical to TRBD1. The germline V gene has CDR1 MDHEN and CDR2 SYDVKM. The CDR3 spans 14 residues. Trimming removed 3 bases from V and 3 bases from J; junction bases left unmatched: 2. In nucleotides, the CDR3 is TGTGCCAGCAGTTTGGGACAGGGGCACTACGAGCAGTACTTC. This gives the protein CASSLGQGHYEQYF.

The chain combines TRBV5-1 with TRBJ2-3; tentatively, D is TRBD2 (6 bases). Trimming shortened V by 8 bases and J by 0 bases, and 19 bases separated the two germline ends. CDR3 size: 16 residues. Germline V gene sequence: CDR1 SGHRS, CDR2 YFSETQ. CDR3 nucleotide sequence: TGCGCCAGTCAAACTACCGGGACTCTTAGCACAGATACGCAGTATTTT. Translated, it gives CASQTTGTLSTDTQYF.

The V and J genes are TRBV15 and TRBJ2-7; 8 bases map to TRBD2. The length of the CDR3 is 15 residues. Germline loops: CDR1 LNHNV, CDR2 YYDKDF (reference sequence). With 0 bases clipped from V and 5 bases from J, the junction kept 6 bases outside the gene matches. The CDR3 loop reads CATSRDLGLAHEQYF. The DNA for the CDR3 is TGTGCCACCAGCAGAGACCTCGGACTAGCCCACGAGCAGTACTTC. Filled out from reference TRBV15 and TRBJ2-7, the complete variable domain reads DAMVIQNPRYQVTQFGKPVTLSCSQTLNHNVMYWYQQKSSQAPKLLFHYYDKDFNNEADTPDNFQSRRPNTSFCFLDIRSPGLGDTAMYLCATSRDLGLAHEQYFGPGTRLTVT.

This chain uses TRBV6-6 with TRBJ1-1; perhaps TRBD1 as D (5 bases). This CDR3 region has 15 residues. Trimming removed 6 bases at V and 5 bases at J, with 19 bases between. CDR1 and CDR2 from the germline V gene are MNHNY and SVGAGI (reference sequence). The CDR3 DNA is TGTGCCAGCAGGGAAGATTCAGGGTGGTGGACTGAAGCTTTCTTT. This encodes CASREDSGWWTEAFF.

The chain joins TRBV12-5 to TRBJ2-2, with TRBD1 matching 7 bases. The trim removed 2 bases at V and 6 bases at J, leaving 3 bases unmatched. The germline V gene has CDR1 LGHNT and CDR2 FRNRAP. CDR3 length equals 14 residues. The CDR3 is CASGLMQGAGELFF. The CDR3 DNA is TGTGCTAGTGGTTTGATGCAGGGGGCCGGGGAGCTGTTTTTT.

This chain uses TRBV7-8 with TRBJ2-7; D might be TRBD1 (6 bases). Trimming stripped 1 base from V and 3 bases from J, with 22 bases between. Germline CDR1 reads SGHVS; CDR2 reads FQNEAQ. The CDR3 has 18 residues. The CDR3 reads CASSLEGVSARYNYEQYF. The CDR3 DNA is TGTGCCAGCAGCTTAGAGGGGGTTAGCGCACGGTATAACTACGAGCAGTACTTC.

The chain recombines TRBV5-6 with TRBJ2-1, with D hard to call. This CDR3 is built from 15 residues. Germline CDR1 and CDR2: SGHDT and YYEEEE. The V end lost 2 bases, the J end lost 3 bases, and 12 bases lay between the germline ends. The CDR3, as DNA: TGTGCCAGCAGCTTAGAGCTTACGAGCTACAATGAGCAGTTCTTC. It translates to CASSLELTSYNEQFF.

The chain couples TRBV5-1 to TRBJ2-7; 7 bases match TRBD2. The trim removed 5 bases at V and 3 bases at J, leaving 8 bases unmatched. There are 14 residues in the CDR3. Germline loops: CDR1 SGHRS, CDR2 YFSETQ. The CDR3 sequence: CASRMEAGIYEQYF. In nucleotides, the CDR3 is TGCGCCAGCAGGATGGAAGCGGGAATCTACGAGCAGTACTTC.

V gene TRBV11-2 combines with J gene TRBJ2-7, with D possibly being TRBD1 (6 bases). V was trimmed by 5 bases and J by 1 base, leaving 9 bases between them. This CDR3 has 13 amino acids. The germline CDR1 and CDR2 sequences are SGHAT and FQNNGV. CDR3 nucleotide sequence: TGTGCCAGCAGCCAGGGACAATCCTACGAGCAGTACTTC. This codes for CASSQGQSYEQYF.

The V gene is TRBV9, the J gene TRBJ2-7; TRBD2 might be the D (5 bases). Germline assignment: CDR1 SGDLS and CDR2 YYNGEE. The germline V and J ends were trimmed by 0 bases and 4 bases, with 11 bases remaining between them. The CDR3 is made up of 14 amino acids. The CDR3 DNA reads as TGTGCCAGCAGCGTAGGAAATAGCGCTTACGAGCAGTACTTC. This codes for CASSVGNSAYEQYF. Using reference TRBV9 and TRBJ2-7 for the parts outside the CDR3, the full variable domain is DSGVTQTPKHLITATGQRVTLRCSPRSGDLSVYWYQQSLDQGLQFLIQYYNGEERAKGNILERFSAQQFPDLHSELNLSSLELGDSALYFCASSVGNSAYEQYFGPGTRLTVT.

The V and J genes are TRBV4-1 and TRBJ1-2, with 7 positions matching TRBD1. The ends lost 2 bases at V and 8 bases at J; junction bases unmatched: 8. Germline assignment: CDR1 MGHRA and CDR2 YSYEKL. The CDR3 spans 14 residues. This CDR3 reads CASSQPGRGRGYTF. As DNA, the CDR3 is TGCGCCAGCAGCCAACCCGGGAGGGGGCGAGGCTACACCTTC.